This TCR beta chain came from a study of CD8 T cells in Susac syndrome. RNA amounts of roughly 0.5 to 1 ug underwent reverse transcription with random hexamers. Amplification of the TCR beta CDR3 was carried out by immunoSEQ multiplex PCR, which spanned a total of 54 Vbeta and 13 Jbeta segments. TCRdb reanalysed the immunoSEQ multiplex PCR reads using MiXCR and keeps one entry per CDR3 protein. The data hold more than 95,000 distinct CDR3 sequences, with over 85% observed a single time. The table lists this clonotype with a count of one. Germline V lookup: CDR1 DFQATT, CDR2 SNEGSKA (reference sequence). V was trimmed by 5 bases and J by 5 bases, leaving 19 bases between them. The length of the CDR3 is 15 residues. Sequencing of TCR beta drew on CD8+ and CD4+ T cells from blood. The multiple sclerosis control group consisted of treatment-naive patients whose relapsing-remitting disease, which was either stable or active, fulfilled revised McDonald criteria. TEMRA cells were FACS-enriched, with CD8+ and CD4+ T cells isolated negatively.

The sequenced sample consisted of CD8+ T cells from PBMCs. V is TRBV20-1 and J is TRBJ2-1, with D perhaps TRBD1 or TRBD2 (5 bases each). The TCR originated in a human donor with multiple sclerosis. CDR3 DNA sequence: TGCAGTGCTCGGGGACCGAGAGAGCTCGACAATGAGCAGTTCTTC. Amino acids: CSARGPRELDNEQFF.